A single sample gave rise to the 5 T cell receptor beta chains below, sequenced in a study of identical twins' blood T cells. TCRdb ran MiXCR on the 5' RACE reads and lists one entry per CDR3 protein. Counted here are roughly 340,000 distinct CDR3 sequences, over 25% occurring once; the ten biggest clones make up 6.1%. Input material: PBMCs. These receptors were collected from a woman aged 18-49 years in good health.

The rearrangement joins TRBV20-1 to TRBJ2-1; 7 bases agree with TRBD2. V lost 5 bases and J lost 0; bases outside the gene matches: 16. The CDR3 extends over 18 amino acids. The germline V gene has CDR1 DFQATT and CDR2 SNEGSKA (reference sequence). The CDR3 DNA reads as TGCAGTGCTTACCCCCTGGAGGCGGGAGACAGCTCCTACAATGAGCAGTTCTTC. Translation: CSAYPLEAGDSSYNEQFF.

This clonotype was seen ten or more times. This chain joins TRBV18 and TRBJ2-1, with 8 nucleotides matching TRBD2. The germline gives CDR1 KGHSH, CDR2 LQKENI. The ends lost 3 bases at V and 3 bases at J; junction bases unmatched: 16. CDR3 length: 19 residues. The CDR3: CASSPGLETSSLRYNEQFF. CDR3 coding DNA: TGTGCCAGCTCACCGGGACTAGAGACTTCCTCTCTACGCTACAATGAGCAGTTCTTC.

The chain employs TRBV3-1 and TRBJ2-1, with TRBD2 as a possible D gene (6 bases). The CDR3 contains 15 residues. Germline CDR1 LGHDT, CDR2 YNNKEL (reference sequence). The germline V and J ends were trimmed by 3 bases and 3 bases, with 12 bases remaining between them. The CDR3 region is CASSHRDSHYNEQFF. As DNA, the CDR3 is TGTGCCAGCAGCCACCGGGACTCGCACTACAATGAGCAGTTCTTC.

The table lists this clonotype with a few counts. This chain links TRBV20-1 with TRBJ1-5; D call uncertain. V was cut by 3 bases and J by 7 bases, with 22 bases left in between. CDR3 size: 16 residues. Germline CDR1 is DFQATT and CDR2 is SNEGSKA (reference sequence). The CDR3 is CSASAGIGNSRQPQHF. The CDR3 region has the DNA TGCAGTGCTAGTGCTGGGATTGGAAATTCGCGGCAGCCCCAGCATTTT.

The chain employs TRBV7-9 and TRBJ1-1; unclear D gene. The CDR3 is made up of 13 amino acids. Between the trimmed V and J ends, which lost 5 bases and 5 bases, there was a span of 12 bases. Germline CDR1 and CDR2: SEHNR and FQNEAQ (reference sequence). CDR3 protein: CASSPRQITEAFF. For the CDR3, the DNA is TGTGCCAGCAGCCCCAGACAAATTACTGAAGCTTTCTTT.